The 6 T cell receptor beta chains below were found in one sample sequenced in a study of cytomegalovirus exposure and HLA in healthy donors. Primers for the PCR totalled 60 Vbeta and 13 Jbeta. The table came from immunoSEQ multiplex PCR; TCRdb's copy has only in-frame clones and leaves some out. The data show 100,000 to 150,000 clones, around 74% seen once. Sequenced: PBMCs. Receptors were obtained from a male donor in good health and CMV-seronegative.

This clone occurred a few times. The J gene is TRBJ2-4, the V gene TRBV5-8; 9 bases are shared with TRBD2. CDR1 and CDR2 from the germline V gene are SGHTS and YDEGEE. V dropped 0 bases and J dropped 7; count of bases not matched to a gene: 8. The length of the CDR3 is 16 residues. CDR3 nucleotides: TGTGCCAGCAGCTTGGGCCCGCGGGGGGGCCAGAACATTCAGTACTTC. Amino acid sequence: CASSLGPRGGQNIQYF.

The chain couples TRBV5-1 to TRBJ2-2, with TRBD1 identical over 7 bases. The V segment lost 1 base and the J segment 4 bases; nucleotides outside the gene matches: 4. Germline CDR1 and CDR2: SGHRS and YFSETQ. CDR3 length equals 15 residues. The CDR3 region is CASSLYAGGTGELFF. In DNA, the CDR3 is TGCGCCAGCAGCTTGTACGCAGGGGGCACCGGGGAGCTGTTTTTT. The whole variable domain, filled in from reference TRBV5-1 and TRBJ2-2, reads KAGVTQTPRYLIKTRGQQVTLSCSPISGHRSVSWYQQTPGQGLQFLFEYFSETQRNKGNFPGRFSGRQFSNSRSEMNVSTLELGDSALYLCASSLYAGGTGELFFGEGSRLTVL.

The chain recombines TRBV7-9 with TRBJ1-1; 8 bases are a match to TRBD1. CDR3 length: 17 amino acids. Germline V gene data show CDR1 as SEHNR and CDR2 as FQNEAQ (reference sequence). V dropped 0 bases and J dropped 1; count of bases not matched to a gene: 7. CDR3 DNA sequence: TGTGCCAGCAGCTTAGCGTCCCTGACAGGGGAGAACACTGAAGCTTTCTTT. Translated, it gives CASSLASLTGENTEAFF.

The chain employs TRBV19 and TRBJ1-5; 11 bases are a match to TRBD1. The CDR3 sequence is 14 residues long. The germline V gene encodes CDR1 LNHDA and CDR2 SQIVND (reference sequence). V lost 4 bases, J lost 6 bases, and 2 bases stayed unmatched. The CDR3 DNA sequence: TGTGCCAGTAGTAGGGGACAGGGGGGTCAGCCCCAGCATTTT. It yields the protein CASSRGQGGQPQHF.

The V call is TRBV30, the J call TRBJ2-1; 14 nucleotides line up with TRBD2. J lost 5 bases, V lost 4 bases, and 7 bases had no gene match. The CDR3 extends over 16 amino acids. Germline-derived CDR1 and CDR2 are GTSNPN and SVGIG (reference sequence). CDR3 DNA sequence: TGTGCCTGGACCGGGACTAGCGGGGGTTTGAACAATGAGCAGTTCTTC. Translation: CAWTGTSGGLNNEQFF. Drawing the rest from reference TRBV30 and TRBJ2-1, the complete variable domain is SQTIHQWPATLVQPVGSPLSLECTVEGTSNPNLYWYRQAAGRGLQLLFYSVGIGQISSEVPQNLSASRPQDRQFILSSKKLLLSDSGFYLCAWTGTSGGLNNEQFFGPGTRLTVL.

The chain couples TRBV5-8 to TRBJ1-6, with 7 bases lining up with TRBD1. V lost 4 bases, J lost 5 bases, and 9 bases stayed unmatched. This CDR3 region has 16 residues. From germline, CDR1 is SGHTS and CDR2 YDEGEE. The CDR3 region is CASSAGTDRDNSPLHF. The CDR3 DNA reads as TGTGCCAGCAGCGCCGGGACAGACCGGGATAATTCACCCCTCCACTTT. The full variable domain, with the rest looked up from reference TRBV5-8 and TRBJ1-6, is EAGVTQSPTHLIKTRGQQATLRCSPISGHTSVYWYQQALGLGLQFLLWYDEGEERNRGNFPPRFSGRQFPNYSSELNVNALELEDSALYLCASSAGTDRDNSPLHFGNGTRLTVT.